This is a list of T cell receptor beta chains from one sample in a study of T-cell memory formation after mild COVID-19. TCRdb re-derived calls from the 5' RACE reads in MiXCR, one entry per CDR3 protein. The repertoire holds some 250,000 distinct CDR3 sequences, with 8.5% to 9.5% as singletons. Material: PBMCs or a T cell subset sorted from them (not recorded which). These receptors were obtained from a man aged 18 to 29 who had mild COVID-19 (a few samples of this study predate the infection). Cell type and time point are not known. The CDR3 runs from the conserved cysteine through the conserved F or W. The D gene is left open where the match is weak. Size values are once, few and many counts, or a class for expanded clones, and some rows have none.

j_call v_call d_call clone_size cdr3_aa cdr3_nt
TRBJ1-5 TRBV20-1 - - CSAVPSGRLNQPQHF TGCAGTGCGGTACCCTCTGGCAGGCTCAATCAGCCCCAGCATTTT
TRBJ1-2 TRBV6-2/TRBV6-3 - - CASSRENGYTF TGTGCCAGCAGCCGAGAAAATGGCTACACCTTC
TRBJ1-2 TRBV11-1 - - CASSSPAHGSYGYTF TGTGCCAGCAGCTCCCCCGCTCATGGAAGCTATGGCTACACCTTC
TRBJ2-3 TRBV9 TRBD2 - CASTYGGGGTDTQYF TGTGCCAGCACCTACGGGGGGGGAGGCACAGATACGCAGTATTTT
TRBJ2-3 TRBV28 TRBD1 - CASSSPSGQGSTDTQYF TGTGCCAGCAGTTCCCCGTCCGGACAGGGGTCCACAGATACGCAGTATTTT
TRBJ2-5 TRBV18 - - CASSPLGGLQETQYF TGTGCCAGCTCACCACTGGGGGGGCTCCAAGAGACCCAGTACTTC
TRBJ2-1 TRBV24-1 - many CATSDLVEQFF TGTGCCACCAGTGATTTGGTTGAGCAGTTCTTC
TRBJ1-4 TRBV4-1 TRBD1 few CASSQGDRAGEKLFF TGCGCCAGCAGCCAAGGCGACAGGGCGGGAGAAAAACTGTTTTTT
TRBJ2-3 TRBV5-1 TRBD1 - CASSREAGQVTDTQYF TGCGCCAGCAGCCGGGAAGCAGGACAGGTGACAGATACGCAGTATTTT
TRBJ1-2 TRBV6-5 - - CASSYSRADYGYTF TGTGCCAGCAGTTACTCCAGGGCTGACTATGGCTACACCTTC
TRBJ1-2 TRBV3-1 - many CASSQGNGGYTF TGTGCCAGCAGCCAGGGGAATGGCGGCTACACCTTC
TRBJ2-3 TRBV4-3 - - CASSQGVGEGWDTQYF TGCGCCAGCAGCCAAGGGGTTGGCGAGGGTTGGGATACGCAGTATTTT
TRBJ2-6 TRBV6-6 - few CASSYDPGANVLTF TGTGCCAGCAGTTACGACCCTGGGGCCAACGTCCTGACTTTC
TRBJ1-6 TRBV6-2/TRBV6-3 TRBD1 - CASSRGTDNSPLHF TGTGCCAGCAGTCGCGGGACAGACAATTCACCCCTCCACTTT
TRBJ1-6 TRBV4-3 - few CASSQDPGGFPLHF TGCGCCAGCAGCCAAGATCCGGGGGGTTTTCCCCTCCACTTT
TRBJ1-1 TRBV7-3 TRBD1 - CASSLGPGTDTEAFF TGTGCCAGCAGCTTAGGCCCCGGGACAGACACTGAAGCTTTCTTT
TRBJ1-1 TRBV12-3/TRBV12-4 TRBD1 - CASKGQGSTEAFF TGTGCCAGCAAAGGACAGGGCTCCACTGAAGCTTTCTTT
TRBJ2-5 TRBV7-7 - - CASSQGSRETQYF TGTGCCAGCAGCCAGGGGTCCAGGGAGACCCAGTACTTC
TRBJ2-7 TRBV4-2 - many CASSPRGVGDEQYF TGTGCCAGCAGCCCCAGGGGGGTGGGCGACGAGCAGTACTTC
TRBJ1-1 TRBV12-3/TRBV12-4 - few CASSFSRNTEAFF TGTGCCAGCAGTTTTTCAAGGAACACTGAAGCTTTCTTT
TRBJ2-1 TRBV7-9 TRBD1 many CASSWTGGTNNEQFF TGTGCCAGCAGTTGGACAGGGGGTACCAACAATGAGCAGTTCTTC
TRBJ1-4 TRBV7-2 - - CASSLFVGEKLFF TGTGCCAGCAGCTTATTCGTGGGTGAAAAACTGTTTTTT
TRBJ1-6 TRBV4-2 - many CASSQDSGRTSTSPLHF TGTGCCAGCAGCCAAGATTCGGGACGGACATCGACTTCACCCCTCCACTTT
TRBJ2-7 TRBV27 TRBD1 many CASSKTLDRDNYEQYF TGTGCCAGCAGCAAAACTCTTGACAGGGATAATTACGAGCAGTACTTC
TRBJ2-3 TRBV5-1 - - CASSYGRSGVRTDTQYF TGCGCCAGCAGCTATGGTAGATCAGGGGTGAGGACAGATACGCAGTATTTT
TRBJ2-3 TRBV12-3/TRBV12-4 TRBD2 - CASSGLADVTDTQYF TGTGCCAGCAGCGGACTAGCGGATGTCACAGATACGCAGTATTTT
TRBJ2-1 TRBV5-1 - - CASSARGGTYNEQFF TGCGCCAGCAGCGCAAGGGGGGGCACCTACAATGAGCAGTTCTTC
TRBJ2-1 TRBV11-2 TRBD2 few CASRISSGGPSEQFF TGTGCCAGCAGGATTTCGAGCGGGGGGCCCAGTGAGCAGTTCTTC
TRBJ1-6 TRBV4-1 - few CASSQVNRPLSPLHF TGCGCCAGCAGCCAAGTTAACAGGCCCCTTTCACCCCTCCACTTT